Below, 28 T cell receptor beta chains from the same sample are listed, as sequenced in a study of T cell responses to AZD1222 COVID-19 vaccine. The table came from immunoSEQ multiplex PCR; TCRdb's copy has only in-frame clones and leaves some out. The sample includes around 110,000 clones, around 90% of them seen just once. Material: peripheral blood, obtained on day 0 of AZD1222 vaccination. Receptor source: an adult in good health.

This clone has only one observation. This sequence joins TRBV29-1 and TRBJ2-7; 7 bases map to TRBD1. Losses at the gene ends were 4 bases for V and 10 bases for J; bases not matched to a gene: 7. CDR3 length: 11 amino acids. CDR1 and CDR2 (germline): SQVTM, ANQGSEA. The CDR3 here is CSVGQGQLQYF. CDR3 in DNA: TGCAGCGTTGGACAGGGACAGCTACAGTACTTC.

This rearrangement joins TRBV4-1 to TRBJ1-4; the D gene is possibly TRBD1 (6 bases). The CDR3 has 17 residues. With 2 bases removed from V and 3 bases from J, the gap between germline ends came to 16 bases. The germline V gene encodes CDR1 MGHRA and CDR2 YSYEKL. The chain's CDR3 is CASSQKGGGPSNEKLFF. CDR3 in DNA: TGCGCCAGCAGCCAAAAAGGGGGGGGTCCTTCTAATGAAAAACTGTTTTTT.

This sequence joins TRBV24-1 and TRBJ1-6; 7 nucleotides line up with TRBD1. CDR3 length: 13 amino acids. The V and J ends lost 9 bases and 6 bases, in that order; junction bases with no gene match: 4. Germline V CDR1 and CDR2: KGHDR, SFDVKD. CDR3 DNA sequence: TGTGCCACCCAGGGACAGCTTAATTCACCCCTCCACTTT. As protein: CATQGQLNSPLHF.

The CDR3 DNA reads TGTGCCTGGACCGGACAGGGGAACACTGAAGCTTTCTTT. It codes for CAWTGQGNTEAFF. The J gene is TRBJ1-1, the V gene TRBV30; 8 positions match TRBD1. V lost 4 bases to trimming and J lost 1 base; unmatched junction nucleotides: 2. The CDR3 consists of 13 residues. Per germline, CDR1 GTSNPN and CDR2 SVGIG (reference sequence).

The chain employs TRBV7-3 and TRBJ2-1, with TRBD2 matching over 10 bases. V was clipped by 2 bases and J by 3 bases; unmatched bases: 1. Per germline, CDR1 SGHTA and CDR2 FQGTGA. The CDR3 loop spans 15 amino acids. In nucleotides, the CDR3 is TGTGCCAGCAGCTTATCTAGCGGGAGCTACAATGAGCAGTTCTTC. As protein: CASSLSSGSYNEQFF.

CDR3 loop: CAWGHYRVYNEQFF. The CDR3 bases are TGTGCCTGGGGACATTATCGGGTCTACAATGAGCAGTTCTTC. This chain connects TRBV30 to TRBJ2-1; tentatively, D is TRBD1 (5 bases). The V gene's germline CDR1 is GTSNPN and CDR2 SVGIG (reference sequence). Trimming removed 5 bases from V and 3 bases from J, with 14 bases in between. The CDR3 totals 14 residues.

This clone has only one observation. This rearrangement joins TRBV18 to TRBJ1-6, with D perhaps matching TRBD1 (6 bases). The CDR3 is made up of 14 amino acids. V was trimmed by 3 bases and J by 5 bases, leaving 8 bases between them. The germline CDR1 and CDR2 sequences are KGHSH and LQKENI. The CDR3 region has the DNA TGTGCCAGCTCACCCGCAGGGGATAATTCACCCCTCCACTTT. Translation gives CASSPAGDNSPLHF.

V gene TRBV5-1 combines with J gene TRBJ2-1; 15 nucleotides align to TRBD2. Germline CDR1 and CDR2: SGHRS and YFSETQ. The CDR3 is made up of 17 amino acids. Trimming took 0 bases from V and 8 from J; bases not matched to a gene: 6. Here the CDR3 reads CASSLAWTSGRAHEQFF. In nucleotides, the CDR3 is TGCGCCAGCAGCTTGGCCTGGACTAGCGGGAGGGCCCATGAGCAGTTCTTC. Supplemented by reference TRBV5-1 and TRBJ2-1, the full variable domain reads KAGVTQTPRYLIKTRGQQVTLSCSPISGHRSVSWYQQTPGQGLQFLFEYFSETQRNKGNFPGRFSGRQFSNSRSEMNVSTLELGDSALYLCASSLAWTSGRAHEQFFGPGTRLTVL.

Here the CDR3 DNA reads TGTGCCAGCGAGGGGACGGGGGCCAACGTCCTGACTTTC. Protein sequence: CASEGTGANVLTF. V usage is TRBV7-2 and J usage is TRBJ2-6; D could derive from TRBD1 or TRBD2 (5 bases each). The CDR3 length is 13 residues. V was clipped by 8 bases and J by 4 bases, with 9 bases between them. Germline loops: CDR1 SGHTA, CDR2 FQGNSA.

The chain uses TRBV11-3 and TRBJ1-3, with 11 bases lining up with TRBD1. This CDR3 region has 16 residues. V lost 5 bases and J lost 0; bases outside the gene matches: 3. Germline lookup yields CDR1 SGHNT and CDR2 YENEEA. CDR3 coding DNA: TGTGCCAGCAGCCGGACAGGGGGCAACTCTGGAAACACCATATATTTT. This encodes CASSRTGGNSGNTIYF.

The chain is built from TRBV6-5 and TRBJ1-1; no clear D gene. The CDR3 contains 12 residues. V was clipped by 7 bases and J by 1 base, with 7 bases between them. Germline values: CDR1 MNHEY, CDR2 SVGAGI. DNA of the CDR3: TGTGCCAGCATTTCGGGGAACACTGAAGCTTTCTTT. Translation: CASISGNTEAFF.

The rearrangement joins TRBV7-9 to TRBJ1-3, with 7 bases fitting TRBD1. Germline assignment: CDR1 SEHNR and CDR2 FQNEAQ (reference sequence). CDR3 length equals 13 residues. V lost 5 bases and J lost 5; bases outside the gene matches: 3. CDR3 protein: CASSRDRRNTIYF. The CDR3 nucleotides read TGTGCCAGCAGCCGGGACAGAAGAAACACCATATATTTT. The full variable domain, rest sourced from reference TRBV7-9 and TRBJ1-3, is DTGVSQNPRHKITKRGQNVTFRCDPISEHNRLYWYRQTLGQGPEFLTYFQNEAQLEKSRLLSDRFSAERPKGSFSTLEIQRTEQGDSAMYLCASSRDRRNTIYFGEGSWLTVV.

This clone was seen a single time. V usage is TRBV2 and J usage is TRBJ2-4; TRBD2 is a possible D gene (6 bases). The germline V and J ends were trimmed by 6 bases and 9 bases, with 6 bases remaining between them. The CDR3 is 10 amino acids. CDR1 SNHLY and CDR2 FYNNEI come from the germline V gene. CDR3 sequence: CASRGGIQYF. CDR3 DNA sequence: TGTGCCAGCAGGGGAGGCATTCAGTACTTC.

V and J are TRBV6-5 and TRBJ1-3, with D possibly TRBD1 on 6 matching bases. Germline-derived CDR1 and CDR2 are MNHEY and SVGAGI. CDR3 length: 15 amino acids. With 3 bases removed from V and 7 bases from J, the gap between germline ends came to 16 bases. CDR3 in amino acids: CASSYSGESWNTIYF. The CDR3, as DNA: TGTGCCAGCAGTTATTCAGGGGAATCTTGGAACACCATATATTTT.

This clone has just one count. The V call is TRBV5-8, the J call TRBJ2-7; 10 nucleotides align to TRBD1. With 4 bases clipped from V and 4 bases from J, the junction kept 5 bases outside the gene matches. The germline V gene has CDR1 SGHTS and CDR2 YDEGEE. The CDR3 contains 14 residues. The DNA for the CDR3 is TGTGCCAGCAGCGACAGGGGGCTGACTTACGAGCAGTACTTC. Translation: CASSDRGLTYEQYF.

The rearrangement joins TRBV7-2 to TRBJ1-4; TRBD1 aligns across 9 bases. Germline V gives CDR1 SGHTA, CDR2 FQGNSA. After removal of 4 bases from V and 7 bases from J, the junction contained 7 bases not matched to a gene. The CDR3 extends over 15 amino acids. As DNA, the CDR3 is TGTGCCAGCAGCTCGTACGGGACAGGGCGTGAAAAACTGTTTTTT. Translation: CASSSYGTGREKLFF.

The gene calls are TRBV4-3 and TRBJ2-3, with 8 bases aligning to TRBD1. The CDR3 covers 15 residues. The ends lost 4 bases at V and 5 bases at J; junction bases unmatched: 8. Germline V gene lookup returns CDR1 LGHNA and CDR2 YSLEER. The CDR3 bases are TGCGCCAGCAGCCTCGGGCAGGGGGCAATAGATACGCAGTATTTT. It yields the protein CASSLGQGAIDTQYF.

The chain joins TRBV6-5 to TRBJ2-7; 7 bases agree with TRBD1. This CDR3 has 14 amino acids. Germline CDR1 is MNHEY and CDR2 is SVGAGI. Trimming removed 0 bases from V and 3 bases from J; junction bases left unmatched: 2. CDR3 nucleotide sequence: TGTGCCAGCAGTTACTCGACAGGGAACTACGAGCAGTACTTC. It translates to CASSYSTGNYEQYF.

The genes are TRBV30 and TRBJ2-1, with 12 bases fitting TRBD2. With 8 bases clipped from V and 7 bases from J, the junction kept 6 bases outside the gene matches. CDR1 GTSNPN and CDR2 SVGIG come from the germline V gene (reference sequence). This CDR3 is built from 13 residues. The CDR3 reads CAGWTSGINEQFF. CDR3 nucleotide sequence: TGTGCCGGATGGACTAGCGGGATTAATGAGCAGTTCTTC.

This clone appeared once. The rearrangement uses TRBV5-1 and TRBJ1-1; D unresolved. This CDR3 is 15 amino acids long. The V end was cut by 3 bases, the J end by 1 base, with 13 bases between. Germline CDR1 is SGHRS and CDR2 is YFSETQ. The CDR3 sequence is CASSYTITENTEAFF. The CDR3, as DNA: TGCGCCAGCAGCTATACTATCACCGAGAACACTGAAGCTTTCTTT.

The chain combines TRBV13 with TRBJ2-1; TRBD2 aligns across 11 bases. The CDR3 runs 16 residues. CDR1 is PRHDT and CDR2 is FYEKMQ in the germline V gene (reference sequence). V shed 5 bases and J 10 bases; nucleotides not matched to a gene: 13. In nucleotides, the CDR3 is TGTGCCAGCAGCCCATCAACTAGCGGGAGATCTGGGGAGCAGTTCTTC. It specifies CASSPSTSGRSGEQFF.

The rearrangement uses TRBV5-1 and TRBJ1-3; D is ambiguous. The CDR3 totals 14 residues. The germline V and J ends were trimmed by 0 bases and 0 bases, with 4 bases remaining between them. Germline CDR1 SGHRS, CDR2 YFSETQ. The CDR3 region has the DNA TGCGCCAGCAGCTTGGGCGGCTCTGGAAACACCATATATTTT. Protein sequence: CASSLGGSGNTIYF.

J is TRBJ1-2 and V is TRBV19; a weak D match, TRBD1 (5 bases). Per germline, CDR1 LNHDA and CDR2 SQIVND (reference sequence). V lost 7 bases and J lost 4, with 16 bases in between. The CDR3 sequence is 14 residues long. For the CDR3, the DNA is TGTGCCAGTATCTCAAGGGAGAGGGGCTATGGCTACACCTTC. Its protein is CASISRERGYGYTF.

V is TRBV11-3 and J is TRBJ2-2, with TRBD1 matching 8 bases. Germline CDR1 reads SGHNT; CDR2 reads YENEEA. This CDR3 has 17 amino acids. V dropped 5 bases and J dropped 7; count of bases not matched to a gene: 15. Here the CDR3 DNA reads TGTGCCAGCAGCCCCCGCACAGGGGGTAGTGCCGGCGGGGAGCTGTTTTTT. It yields the protein CASSPRTGGSAGGELFF.

The rearrangement uses TRBV29-1 and TRBJ2-1, with no clear D. The CDR3 loop spans 14 amino acids. V was trimmed by 3 bases and J by 0 bases, leaving 9 bases between them. CDR1 is SQVTM and CDR2 is ANQGSEA in the germline V gene. CDR3 amino acids: CSVDRRSSYNEQFF. In DNA, the CDR3 is TGCAGCGTTGATCGCAGAAGCTCCTACAATGAGCAGTTCTTC.

V is TRBV7-2 and J is TRBJ1-4, with D possibly being TRBD1 (6 bases). The CDR3 is made up of 15 amino acids. Germline CDR1 is SGHTA and CDR2 is FQGNSA. The V end was cut by 4 bases, the J end by 3 bases, with 12 bases between. As DNA, the CDR3 is TGTGCCAGCAGCTGGCGGACAGACTCTAATGAAAAACTGTTTTTT. Amino acid sequence: CASSWRTDSNEKLFF. The entire variable domain, with the rest obtained from reference TRBV7-2 and TRBJ1-4, is as follows: GAGVSQSPSNKVTEKGKDVELRCDPISGHTALYWYRQSLGQGLEFLIYFQGNSAPDKSGLPSDRFSAERTGGSVSTLTIQRTQQEDSAVYLCASSWRTDSNEKLFFGSGTQLSVL.

The rearrangement uses TRBV30 and TRBJ2-7; D unclear. The CDR3 is made up of 14 amino acids. Germline values: CDR1 GTSNPN, CDR2 SVGIG (reference sequence). The CDR3, as DNA: TGTGCTTACGGTACAGAATACCCCTCCTACGAGCAGTACTTC. Translated, it gives CAYGTEYPSYEQYF.

The chain links TRBV28 to TRBJ1-1; no clear D. Between the trimmed V and J ends, which lost 9 bases and 0 bases, there was a span of 5 bases. This CDR3 is 11 amino acids long. CDR1 is MDHEN, CDR2 SYDVKM, per germline. CDR3 sequence: CASTLNTEAFF. For the CDR3, the DNA is TGTGCCAGTACTCTGAACACTGAAGCTTTCTTT. The complete variable domain, with remaining parts taken from reference TRBV28 and TRBJ1-1, reads DVKVTQSSRYLVKRTGEKVFLECVQDMDHENMFWYRQDPGLGLRLIYFSYDVKMKEKGDIPEGYSVSREKKERFSLILESASTNQTSMYLCASTLNTEAFFGQGTRLTVV.